This TCR beta chain is drawn from a study of blood T cell repertoires in COVID-19 (TCRdb year 2020). At the level of the whole study: Samples covering the acute and convalescent phases of COVID-19 were provided by collaborators in the United States, Italy and Spain. The material from the prospective study consisted of cDNA or gDNA derived from T cells, B-cell-depleted T cells, or PBMCs. Subjects who had been exposed to COVID-19, were actively infected with it, or had recovered from it provided the deeply sampled blood TCRbeta repertoires that made up the dataset. The repertoires were released in a freely available public database meant as a resource for research on the immune response to SARS-CoV-2. The samples were drawn from two sources: the first 160 participants of the ongoing ImmuneRACE study, and 950 to 1,500 subjects contributed by 6 global collaborators. A de-identified subject ID, COVID-19 status, age in years and sex were almost always included in the sample metadata. Where available, HLA class I and class II types were obtained from metadata supplied by the sample provider rather than from assay-based typing.

As to this clone: Its recognized antigen is unknown. Per-base quality was not reported, and no clone a single base away is much larger than it.

The collaborating institutions used their own protocols to collect whole blood in K2EDTA tubes. For TCRbeta analysis, collaborators shipped samples as frozen whole blood, isolated PBMCs, or DNA extracted from either of those sample types. The immunoSEQ Assay, a bias-controlled multiplex PCR, was used to amplify TCRbeta CDR3 regions from genomic DNA. Processing in the source paper ran as follows. Within the assay, amplification of reference gene primers was used to estimate how many nucleated cells each sample contained. To quantify the absolute abundance of each unique TCRbeta CDR3 rearrangement, sequence reads were collapsed and filtered. For each sample, productive Simpson clonality was calculated as the square root of Simpson's diversity index over productive rearrangements. The immuneACCESS repertoire file appears here via TCRdb, limited to in-frame rearrangements. These files lack a portion of the clones; in checked studies, under half of the deficit traces to unresolved V genes, and the cause of the others is not known. The V and J calls and clone size were taken over from that table, and D and trimming were inferred from the DNA. Recorded for this sample are tens of thousands of clones; roughly 87% of them occurred a single time. The top ten hold roughly 7.2% of the sample.

What the study reported, not specific to this receptor: Clinical and demographic metadata were provided uncurated, with the amount varying by source and participant.

According to the germline V gene, CDR1 reads SGHTA and CDR2 reads FQGNSA. The CDR3 runs 15 amino acids, cysteine and phenylalanine included. Of the read, only the CDR3 DNA is kept; its 45 bases are in frame from base 1. V loses 4 bases, J loses 2 bases, and the germline ends lie 11 bases apart. The receptor chain draws on TRBV7-2 and TRBJ2-2, with the identity of the D gene unclear. This TCR derives from a human donor in a cohort sampled during active COVID-19. Sample: peripheral blood. Here is the DNA: TGTGCCAGCAGCTCCCCCACTCGAAACACCGGGGAGCTGTTTTTT. Translated, this gives CASSSPTRNTGELFF. Full variable domain (CDR3 extended with the reference TRBV7-2 and TRBJ2-2 proteins): GAGVSQSPSNKVTEKGKDVELRCDPISGHTALYWYRQSLGQGLEFLIYFQGNSAPDKSGLPSDRFSAERTGGSVSTLTIQRTQQEDSAVYLCASSSPTRNTGELFFGEGSRLTVL.